The next 5 T cell receptor beta chains were all read from a single sample in a study of T cells in Graves' hyperthyroidism and ophthalmopathy. RNA transcripts were the template for amplifying TCR beta CDR3 regions. An initial round of RT-PCR targeting the TCR CDR3 relied on the HTBI primer set. TCRdb fed the multiplex PCR reads into MiXCR, producing one record per CDR3 protein. The sample records 370,000 or so distinct CDR3 sequences, less than 20% being singletons. Source material: blood. The source is a woman under 30 with Graves' hyperthyroidism that later progressed to Graves' ophthalmopathy.

This clonotype was seen at least ten times. The rearrangement uses TRBV2 and TRBJ2-6, with a weak D call TRBD1 (5 bases). Trimming stripped 3 bases from V and 11 bases from J, with 11 bases between. This CDR3 is 13 amino acids long. The V gene's germline CDR1 is SNHLY and CDR2 FYNNEI. The CDR3 nucleotides read TGTGCCAGCAGTGAGCAGGGCGACCACGTCCTGACTTTC. This gives the protein CASSEQGDHVLTF. Using reference TRBV2 and TRBJ2-6 for the parts outside the CDR3, the full variable domain is EPEVTQTPSHQVTQMGQEVILRCVPISNHLYFYWYRQILGQKVEFLVSFYNNEISEKSEIFDDQFSVERPDGSNFTLKIRSTKLEDSAMYFCASSEQGDHVLTFGAGSRLTVL.

The V and J genes are TRBV7-2 and TRBJ2-5; weak D call: TRBD1 (6 bases). The germline V gene encodes CDR1 SGHTA and CDR2 FQGNSA. The CDR3 is 15 residues long. The V end lost 5 bases, the J end lost 0 bases, and 13 bases lay between the germline ends. CDR3 protein: CASSQGQFYQETQYF. The CDR3 DNA reads TGTGCCAGCAGCCAAGGACAGTTCTACCAAGAGACCCAGTACTTC.

The genes are TRBV6-2 or TRBV6-3 and TRBJ2-1; 11 bases match TRBD2. The trim removed 6 bases at V and 9 bases at J, leaving 7 bases unmatched. CDR3 length: 14 amino acids. Per germline, CDR1 MNHEY and CDR2 SVGEGT. The CDR3 region has the DNA TGTGCCAGCAGGTCACTAGCGGGAGCGGTTGAGCAGTTCTTC. Its translation: CASRSLAGAVEQFF.

This clonotype was counted many times. V usage is TRBV6-6 and J usage is TRBJ2-7; possibly TRBD1 or TRBD2 for D (5 bases each). V was shortened by 0 bases and J by 4 bases, with 16 bases between the two germline ends. Germline V lookup: CDR1 MNHNY, CDR2 SVGAGI (reference sequence). The CDR3 is 16 amino acids. DNA for the CDR3: TGTGCCAGCAGTTACTCGAGGGGTCGGAGGTTTTACGAGCAGTACTTC. Translating it yields CASSYSRGRRFYEQYF.

J is TRBJ2-7 and V is TRBV30, with D tentatively TRBD2 (7 bases). V was trimmed by 3 bases and J by 6 bases, leaving 24 bases between them. From germline, CDR1 is GTSNPN and CDR2 SVGIG (reference sequence). This CDR3 is 16 amino acids long. CDR3 coding DNA: TGTGCCTGGAGAGATACGGGACGGGGGGCGAATAGCGAGCAGTACTTC. It encodes CAWRDTGRGANSEQYF.